This TCR beta chain was recovered during a study of a mutant IDH1 vaccine in newly diagnosed glioma. The sample holds a few counts of this clone. The protocol was immunoSEQ multiplex PCR, while the TCRdb copy is restricted to in-frame clones and leaves out a portion. The profile covers tens of thousands of clones, with 83% appearing a single time and roughly 7.1% taken by the ten largest. The time point here: baseline, week 1 (first vaccination visit). Sample treatment: pre-vaccination baseline after standard-of-care therapy. The material was PBMCs, obtained from a glioma patient treated with radiotherapy, temozolomide or both. The sequence derives from a woman aged 45-59 years with glioma.

Here the CDR3 reads CASTSPGTGSYEQYF. The CDR3 DNA follows: TGTGCCAGCACAAGCCCCGGGACAGGGTCCTACGAGCAGTACTTC. The chain has TRBV7-9 and TRBJ2-7, with 9 bases aligning to TRBD1. After removal of 7 bases from V and 1 base from J, the junction contained 8 bases not matched to a gene. Germline-derived CDR1 and CDR2 are SEHNR and FQNEAQ (reference sequence). The CDR3 loop spans 15 amino acids.